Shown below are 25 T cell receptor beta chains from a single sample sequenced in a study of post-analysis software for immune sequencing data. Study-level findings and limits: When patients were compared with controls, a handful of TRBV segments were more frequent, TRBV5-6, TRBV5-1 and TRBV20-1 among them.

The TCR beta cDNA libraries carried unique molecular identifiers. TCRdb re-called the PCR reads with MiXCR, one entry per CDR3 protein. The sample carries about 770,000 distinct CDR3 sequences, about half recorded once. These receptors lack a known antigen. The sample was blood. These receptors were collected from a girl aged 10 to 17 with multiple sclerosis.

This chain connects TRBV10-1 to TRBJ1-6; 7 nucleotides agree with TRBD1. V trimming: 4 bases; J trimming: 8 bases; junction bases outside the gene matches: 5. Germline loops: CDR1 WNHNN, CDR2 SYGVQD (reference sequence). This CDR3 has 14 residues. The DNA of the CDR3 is TGCGCCAGCAGTGTTGGGACAGCCGATTCACCCCTCCACTTT. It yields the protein CASSVGTADSPLHF.

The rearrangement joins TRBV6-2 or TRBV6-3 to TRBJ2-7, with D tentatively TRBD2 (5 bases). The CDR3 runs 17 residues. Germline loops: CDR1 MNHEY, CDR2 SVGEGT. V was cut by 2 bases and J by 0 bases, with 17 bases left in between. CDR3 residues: CASSYAAPGTSSYEQYF. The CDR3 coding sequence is TGTGCCAGCAGTTACGCGGCCCCGGGAACAAGCTCCTACGAGCAGTACTTC.

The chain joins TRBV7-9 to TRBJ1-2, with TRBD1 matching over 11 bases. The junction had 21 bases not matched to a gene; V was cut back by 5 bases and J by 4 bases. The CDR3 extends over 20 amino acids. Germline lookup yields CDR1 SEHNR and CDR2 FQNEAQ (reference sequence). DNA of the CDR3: TGTGCCAGCAGCGGCGCGGGATTACCGGGACAGGGGGTAATTAGCTATGGCTACACCTTC. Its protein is CASSGAGLPGQGVISYGYTF.

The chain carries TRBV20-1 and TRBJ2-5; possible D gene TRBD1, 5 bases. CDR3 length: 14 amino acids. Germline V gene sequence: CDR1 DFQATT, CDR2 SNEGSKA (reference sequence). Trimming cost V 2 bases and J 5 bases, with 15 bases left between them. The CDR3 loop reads CSARPLQGRETQYF. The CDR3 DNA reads TGCAGTGCTAGACCGTTGCAGGGAAGGGAGACCCAGTACTTC.

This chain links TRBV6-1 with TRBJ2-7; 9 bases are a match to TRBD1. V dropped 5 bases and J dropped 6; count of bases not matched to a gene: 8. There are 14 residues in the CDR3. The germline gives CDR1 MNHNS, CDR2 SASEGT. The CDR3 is CASSRDRDLVEQYF. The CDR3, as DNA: TGTGCCAGCAGTCGGGACAGGGATTTGGTCGAGCAGTACTTC.

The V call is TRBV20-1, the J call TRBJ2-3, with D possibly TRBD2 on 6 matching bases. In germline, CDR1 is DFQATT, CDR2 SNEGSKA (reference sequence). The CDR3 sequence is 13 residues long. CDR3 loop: CSGRRGSTDTQYF. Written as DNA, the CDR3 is TGCAGCGGCCGGAGGGGCAGCACAGATACGCAGTATTTT.

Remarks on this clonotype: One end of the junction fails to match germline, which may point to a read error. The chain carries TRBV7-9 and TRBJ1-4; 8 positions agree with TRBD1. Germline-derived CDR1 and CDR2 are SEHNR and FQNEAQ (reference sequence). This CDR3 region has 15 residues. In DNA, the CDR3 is TGTGCCAGCAGCTTAGCAGTCAGGGGGCGCGAAAAACGGTTTTTT. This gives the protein CASSLAVRGREKRFF.

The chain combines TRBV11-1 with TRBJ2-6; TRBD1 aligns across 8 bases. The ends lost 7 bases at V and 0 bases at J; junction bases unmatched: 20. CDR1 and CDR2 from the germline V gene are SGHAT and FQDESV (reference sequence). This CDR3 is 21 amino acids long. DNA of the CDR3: TGTGCCAGCAACCTTGGGTATGAACCGACAGGGGCAAGCTCTGGGGCCAACGTCCTGACTTTC. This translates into CASNLGYEPTGASSGANVLTF.

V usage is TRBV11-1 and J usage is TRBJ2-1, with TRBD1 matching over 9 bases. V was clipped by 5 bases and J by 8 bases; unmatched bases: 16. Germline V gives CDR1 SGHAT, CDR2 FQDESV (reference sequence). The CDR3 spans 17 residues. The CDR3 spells CASSPGGRDRGSDEQFF. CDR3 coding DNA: TGTGCCAGCAGCCCTGGCGGGCGTGACAGGGGGTCAGATGAGCAGTTCTTC.

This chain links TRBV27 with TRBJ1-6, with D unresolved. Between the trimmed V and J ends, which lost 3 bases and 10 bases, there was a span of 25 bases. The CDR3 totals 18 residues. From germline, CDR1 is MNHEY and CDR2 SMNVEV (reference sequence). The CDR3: CASSLAGEVSSIRSPLHF. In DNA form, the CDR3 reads TGTGCCAGCAGTTTGGCTGGAGAGGTATCGAGTATAAGGTCACCCCTCCACTTT.

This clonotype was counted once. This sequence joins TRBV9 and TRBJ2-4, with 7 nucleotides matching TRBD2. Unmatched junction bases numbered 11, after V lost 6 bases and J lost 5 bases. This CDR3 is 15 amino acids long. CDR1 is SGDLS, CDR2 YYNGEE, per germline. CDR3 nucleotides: TGTGCCAGCACCAAAAGCGGGATCAGGGAAAACATTCAGTACTTC. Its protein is CASTKSGIRENIQYF.

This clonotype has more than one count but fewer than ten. This chain's CDR3 is CASSQDRAGANVLTF. In DNA form, the CDR3 reads TGCGCCAGCAGCCAGGACAGGGCTGGGGCCAACGTCCTGACTTTC. This chain links TRBV5-1 with TRBJ2-6; TRBD1 matches 8 bases. V shed 4 bases, J shed 2 bases, and the junction held 2 bases outside the gene matches. This CDR3 region has 15 residues. Germline values: CDR1 SGHRS, CDR2 YFSETQ.

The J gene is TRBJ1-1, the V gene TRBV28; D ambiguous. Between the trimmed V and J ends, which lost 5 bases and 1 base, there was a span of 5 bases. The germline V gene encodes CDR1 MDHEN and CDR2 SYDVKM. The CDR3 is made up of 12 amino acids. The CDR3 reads CASSDENTEAFF. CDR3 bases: TGTGCCAGCAGTGATGAGAACACTGAAGCTTTCTTT.

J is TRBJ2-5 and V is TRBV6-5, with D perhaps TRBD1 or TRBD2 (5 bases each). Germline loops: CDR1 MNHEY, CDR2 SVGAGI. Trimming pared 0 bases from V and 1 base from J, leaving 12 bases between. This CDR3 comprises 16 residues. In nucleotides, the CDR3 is TGTGCCAGCAGTTACTCGGGGGACGGATTCCAAGAGACCCAGTACTTC. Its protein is CASSYSGDGFQETQYF.

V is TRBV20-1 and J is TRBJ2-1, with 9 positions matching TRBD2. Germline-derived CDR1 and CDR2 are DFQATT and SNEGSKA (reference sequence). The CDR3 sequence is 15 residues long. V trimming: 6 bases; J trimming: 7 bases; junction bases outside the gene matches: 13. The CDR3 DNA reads TGCAGTGCCCGAAATGGCGGGAGGGCCGGGAATGAGCAGTTCTTC. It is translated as CSARNGGRAGNEQFF.

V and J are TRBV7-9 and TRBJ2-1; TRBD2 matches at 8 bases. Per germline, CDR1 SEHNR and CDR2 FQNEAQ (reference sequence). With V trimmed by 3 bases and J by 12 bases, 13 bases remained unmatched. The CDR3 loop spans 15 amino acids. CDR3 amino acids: CASSFGPAGGGGQFF. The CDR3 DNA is TGTGCCAGCAGCTTTGGCCCCGCGGGAGGCGGTGGGCAGTTCTTC.

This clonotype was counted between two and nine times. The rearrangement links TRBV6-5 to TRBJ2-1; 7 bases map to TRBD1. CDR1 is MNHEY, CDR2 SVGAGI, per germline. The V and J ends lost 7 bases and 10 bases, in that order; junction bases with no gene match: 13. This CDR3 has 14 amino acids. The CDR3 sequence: CASKATGNGAEQFF. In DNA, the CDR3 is TGTGCCAGCAAGGCGACAGGGAATGGGGCAGAGCAGTTCTTC.

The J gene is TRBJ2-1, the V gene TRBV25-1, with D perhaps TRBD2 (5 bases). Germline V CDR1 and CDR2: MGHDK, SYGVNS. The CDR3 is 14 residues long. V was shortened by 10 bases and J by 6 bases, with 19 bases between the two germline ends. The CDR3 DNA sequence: TGTGCCACCTTGGGGAGCGCCCTAACCAATGAGCAGTTCTTC. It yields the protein CATLGSALTNEQFF.

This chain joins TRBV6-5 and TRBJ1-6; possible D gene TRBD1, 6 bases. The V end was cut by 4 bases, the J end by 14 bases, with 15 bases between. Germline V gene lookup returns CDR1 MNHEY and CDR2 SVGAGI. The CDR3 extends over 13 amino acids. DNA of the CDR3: TGTGCCAGCAGTTTCCTCCGGGACATTTCCCTCCACTTT. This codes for CASSFLRDISLHF.

CDR3 amino acids: CASSQARGPGGFGETQYF. The CDR3 coding sequence is TGTGCCAGCAGCCAAGCACGGGGGCCGGGAGGGTTTGGAGAGACCCAGTACTTC. J is TRBJ2-5 and V is TRBV4-2; 8 bases fit TRBD2. V shed 1 base and J 4 bases; nucleotides not matched to a gene: 14. Germline V gene data show CDR1 as LGHNA and CDR2 as YNFKEQ. CDR3 length: 18 amino acids.

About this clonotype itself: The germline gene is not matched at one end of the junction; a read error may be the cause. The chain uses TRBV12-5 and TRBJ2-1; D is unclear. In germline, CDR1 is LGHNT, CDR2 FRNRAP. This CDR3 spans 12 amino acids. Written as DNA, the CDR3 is TGTGCTAGGGGTTTGGGCTACAATGAGCAGTTCTTC. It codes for CARGLGYNEQFF.

This chain's CDR3 is CSAHGPAGVTDTQYF. The DNA for the CDR3 is TGCAGTGCCCACGGACCAGCGGGAGTAACAGATACGCAGTATTTT. V is TRBV20-1 and J is TRBJ2-3; 8 nucleotides line up with TRBD2. The germline CDR1 and CDR2 sequences are DFQATT and SNEGSKA (reference sequence). The V gene end was trimmed by 6 bases and the J gene end by 3 bases; junction bases not matched to a gene: 11. The CDR3 has 15 residues.

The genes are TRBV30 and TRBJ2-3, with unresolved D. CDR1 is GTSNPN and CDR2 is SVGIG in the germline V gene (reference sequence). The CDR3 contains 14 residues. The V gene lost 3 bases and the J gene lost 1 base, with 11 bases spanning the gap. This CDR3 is CAWRVNGRTDTQYF. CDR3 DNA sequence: TGTGCCTGGAGGGTTAATGGACGCACAGATACGCAGTATTTT.

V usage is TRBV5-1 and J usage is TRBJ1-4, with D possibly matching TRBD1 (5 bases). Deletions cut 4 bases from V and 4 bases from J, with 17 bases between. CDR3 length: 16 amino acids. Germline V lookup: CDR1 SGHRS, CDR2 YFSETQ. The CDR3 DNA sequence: TGCGCCAGCAGCACGGACGGGGGAGACGGTAATGAAAAACTGTTTTTT. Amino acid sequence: CASSTDGGDGNEKLFF.

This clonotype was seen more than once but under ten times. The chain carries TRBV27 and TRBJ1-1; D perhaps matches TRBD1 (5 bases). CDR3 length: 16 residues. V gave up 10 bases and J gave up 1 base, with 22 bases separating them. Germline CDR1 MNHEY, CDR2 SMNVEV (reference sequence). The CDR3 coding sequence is TGTGCCAACCTCCCAGATCAGGGCGCGGGGAACACTGAAGCTTTCTTT. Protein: CANLPDQGAGNTEAFF.